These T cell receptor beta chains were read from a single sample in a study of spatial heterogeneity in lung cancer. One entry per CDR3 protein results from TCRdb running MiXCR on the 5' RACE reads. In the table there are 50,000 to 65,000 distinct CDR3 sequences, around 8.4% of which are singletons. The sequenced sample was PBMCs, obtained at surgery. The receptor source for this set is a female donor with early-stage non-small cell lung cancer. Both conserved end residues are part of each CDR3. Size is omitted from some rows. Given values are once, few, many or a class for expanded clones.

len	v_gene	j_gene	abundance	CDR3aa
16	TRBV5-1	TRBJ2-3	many	CASSFGARGPTDTQYF
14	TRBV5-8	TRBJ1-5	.	CASSAGLMNQPQHF
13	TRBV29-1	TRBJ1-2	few	CSVDYGGNYGYTF
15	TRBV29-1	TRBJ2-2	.	CSAERSAGESGELFF
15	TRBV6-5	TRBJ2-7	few	CASSFHPGTSYEQYF
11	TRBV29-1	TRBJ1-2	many	CSASGGAGYTF
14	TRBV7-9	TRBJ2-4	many	CASSLDRESDIQYF
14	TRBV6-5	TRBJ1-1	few	CASTNPQIRPEAFF
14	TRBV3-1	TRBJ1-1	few	CASSQETGRTEAFF
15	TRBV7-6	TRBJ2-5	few	CASSLFSTGEETQYF
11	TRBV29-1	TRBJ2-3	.	CSAVPADTQYF
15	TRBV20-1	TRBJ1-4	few	CSANSGEGLGEKLFF
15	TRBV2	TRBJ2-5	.	CASRTSGSGRETQYF
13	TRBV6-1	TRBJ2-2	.	CASSRLGSRELFF
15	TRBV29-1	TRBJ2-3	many	CSLRGGQGSSDTQYF
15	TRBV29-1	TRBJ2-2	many	CSVETAGENTGELFF
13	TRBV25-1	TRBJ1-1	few	CASSWDLSAEAFF